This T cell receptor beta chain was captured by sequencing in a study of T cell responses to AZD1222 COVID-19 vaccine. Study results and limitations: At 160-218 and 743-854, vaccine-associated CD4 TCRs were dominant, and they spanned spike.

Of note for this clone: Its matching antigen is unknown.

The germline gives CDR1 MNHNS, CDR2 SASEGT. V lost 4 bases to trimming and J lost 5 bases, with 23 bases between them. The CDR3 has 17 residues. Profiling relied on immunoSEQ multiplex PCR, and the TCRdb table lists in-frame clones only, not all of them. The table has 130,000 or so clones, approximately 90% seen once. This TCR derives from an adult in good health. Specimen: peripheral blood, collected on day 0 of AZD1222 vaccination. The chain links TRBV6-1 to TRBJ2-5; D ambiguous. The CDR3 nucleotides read TGTGCCAGCAGTGGGGGTGGGCCAGGTTTAAATCGGGAGACCCAGTACTTC. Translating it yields CASSGGGPGLNRETQYF.